This T cell receptor beta chain was observed in a study of CD8 T cells in ankylosing spondylitis. Study-wide results and caveats: As reported, disease-linked clones showed significant enrichment in matched ankylosing spondylitis synovial fluid. Apparently characteristic of ankylosing spondylitis blood was a TCR beta motif (roughly eight highly homologous variants).

CDR3 size: 13 residues. Germline values: CDR1 LGHDT, CDR2 YNNKEL (reference sequence). The germline V and J ends were trimmed by 2 bases and 7 bases, with 11 bases remaining between them. TCRdb itself ran the 5' RACE reads through MiXCR, one entry per CDR3 protein. This table holds some 200,000 distinct CDR3 sequences, 7.3% found once. A note on this clonotype: Its matching antigen is unknown.

The chain recombines TRBV3-1 with TRBJ1-1; D is uncertain. Sequencing input: blood, either unsorted or a sorted T cell fraction (not recorded which). This receptor was identified in a male donor with ankylosing spondylitis. CDR3 protein: CASSQLLQREAFF. The CDR3 DNA follows: TGTGCCAGCAGCCAATTGTTACAGCGTGAAGCTTTCTTT. Combining the CDR3 with reference TRBV3-1 and TRBJ1-1 gives the whole variable domain DTAVSQTPKYLVTQMGNDKSIKCEQNLGHDTMYWYKQDSKKFLKIMFSYNNKELIINETVPNRFSPKSPDKAHLNLHINSLELGDSAVYFCASSQLLQREAFFGQGTRLTVV.